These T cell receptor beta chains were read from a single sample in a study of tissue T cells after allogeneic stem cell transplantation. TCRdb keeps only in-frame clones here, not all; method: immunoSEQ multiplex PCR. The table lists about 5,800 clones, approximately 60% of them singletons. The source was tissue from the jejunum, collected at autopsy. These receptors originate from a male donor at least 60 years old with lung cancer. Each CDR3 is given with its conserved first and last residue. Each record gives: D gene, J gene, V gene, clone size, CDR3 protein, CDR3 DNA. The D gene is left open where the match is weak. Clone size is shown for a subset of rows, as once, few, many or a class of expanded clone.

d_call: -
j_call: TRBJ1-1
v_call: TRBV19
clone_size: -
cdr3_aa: CASSMRGAGTEAFF
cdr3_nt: TGTGCCAGTAGTATGAGGGGCGCGGGCACTGAAGCTTTCTTT

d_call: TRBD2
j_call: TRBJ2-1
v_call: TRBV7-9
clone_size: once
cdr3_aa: CASSLTGTSLFDEQFF
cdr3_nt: TGTGCCAGCAGTCTTACCGGGACTAGCCTTTTCGATGAGCAGTTCTTC

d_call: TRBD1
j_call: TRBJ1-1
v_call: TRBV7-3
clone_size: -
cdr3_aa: CASSLYQGGTEAFF
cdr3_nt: TGTGCCAGCAGCTTATATCAGGGGGGCACTGAAGCTTTCTTT

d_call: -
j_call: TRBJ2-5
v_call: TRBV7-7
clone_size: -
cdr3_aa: CASSAKQGTQETQYF
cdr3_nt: TGTGCCAGCAGCGCCAAACAGGGAACCCAAGAGACCCAGTACTTC

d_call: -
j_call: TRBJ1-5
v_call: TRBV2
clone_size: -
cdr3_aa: CATRDNSNQPQHF
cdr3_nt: TGTGCCACGCGGGACAATAGCAATCAGCCCCAGCATTTT

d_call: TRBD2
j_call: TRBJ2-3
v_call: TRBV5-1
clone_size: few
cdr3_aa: CASSLNPSGIDTQYF
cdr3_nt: TGCGCCAGCAGCTTGAATCCTAGCGGGATAGATACGCAGTATTTT

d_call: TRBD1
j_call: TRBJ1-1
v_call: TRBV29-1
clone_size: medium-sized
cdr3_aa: CSGKTGGSGTEAFF
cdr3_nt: TGCAGCGGTAAAACAGGGGGGTCGGGGACTGAAGCTTTCTTT

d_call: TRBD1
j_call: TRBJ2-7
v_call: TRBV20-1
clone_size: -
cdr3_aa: CSARTGDLSRF
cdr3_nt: TGCAGTGCACGGACAGGGGACCTCAGCCGTTTC

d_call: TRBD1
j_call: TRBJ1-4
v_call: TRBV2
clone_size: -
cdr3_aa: CASRAGTGREKLFF
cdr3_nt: TGTGCCAGCAGGGCGGGGACAGGGCGTGAAAAACTGTTTTTT

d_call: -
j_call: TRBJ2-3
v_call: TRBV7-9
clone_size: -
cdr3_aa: CASSFAPSGADTQYF
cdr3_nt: TGTGCCAGCAGCTTTGCTCCTTCGGGAGCAGATACGCAGTATTTT

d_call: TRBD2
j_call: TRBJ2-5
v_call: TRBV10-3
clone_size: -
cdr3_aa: CAISEGGGRGVGETQYF
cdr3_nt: TGTGCCATCAGTGAGGGGGGCGGGAGGGGCGTTGGAGAGACCCAGTACTTC

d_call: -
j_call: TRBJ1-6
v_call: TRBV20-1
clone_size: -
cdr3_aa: CSASRVEQQINNSPLHF
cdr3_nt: TGCAGTGCTAGTAGAGTAGAACAACAGATTAATAATTCACCCCTCCACTTT

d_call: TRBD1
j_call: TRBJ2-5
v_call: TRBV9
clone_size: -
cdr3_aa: CASSVRTGTGETQYF
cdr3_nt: TGTGCCAGCAGCGTCCGGACAGGAACAGGAGAGACCCAGTACTTC

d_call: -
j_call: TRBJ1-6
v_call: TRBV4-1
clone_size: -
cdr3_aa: CASSQATGSYGSPLHF
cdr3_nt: TGCGCCAGCAGCCAAGCGACAGGTTCCTACGGTTCACCCCTCCACTTT

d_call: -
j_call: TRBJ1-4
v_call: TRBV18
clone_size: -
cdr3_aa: CASSPSRQGKEKLFF
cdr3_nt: TGTGCCAGCTCACCAAGTCGGCAGGGGAAGGAAAAACTGTTTTTT

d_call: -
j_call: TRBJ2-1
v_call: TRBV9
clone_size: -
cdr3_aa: CASSSDGETYNEQFF
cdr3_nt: TGTGCCAGCAGCTCAGACGGGGAGACCTACAATGAGCAGTTCTTC

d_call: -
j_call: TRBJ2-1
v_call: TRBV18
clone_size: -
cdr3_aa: CASSPPSGDEQFF
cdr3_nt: TGTGCCAGCTCACCACCGTCCGGAGATGAGCAGTTCTTC

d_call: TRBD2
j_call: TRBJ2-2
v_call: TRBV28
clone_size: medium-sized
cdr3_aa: CASSLSLTSGDFSGELFF
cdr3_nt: TGTGCCAGCAGTTTATCTTTAACGAGCGGGGATTTCTCCGGGGAGCTGTTTTTT

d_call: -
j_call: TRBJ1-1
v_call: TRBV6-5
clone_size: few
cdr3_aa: CASSPGQSEAFF
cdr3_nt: TGTGCCAGCAGTCCCGGACAGAGTGAAGCTTTCTTT

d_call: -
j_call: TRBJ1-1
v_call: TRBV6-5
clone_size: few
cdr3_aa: CASSYSIGVLNTEAFF
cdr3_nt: TGTGCCAGCAGTTACTCGATTGGGGTATTGAACACTGAAGCTTTCTTT

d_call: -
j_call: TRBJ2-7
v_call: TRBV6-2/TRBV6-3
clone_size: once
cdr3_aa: CASSYKGGPTYEQYF
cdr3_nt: TGTGCCAGCAGTTACAAGGGGGGGCCGACCTACGAGCAGTACTTC

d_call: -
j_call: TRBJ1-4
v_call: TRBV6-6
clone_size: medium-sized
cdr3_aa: CASSYMDEKLFF
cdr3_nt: TGTGCCAGCAGTTACATGGATGAAAAACTGTTTTTT

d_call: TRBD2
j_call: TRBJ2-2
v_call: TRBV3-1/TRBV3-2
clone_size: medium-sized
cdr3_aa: CASSPGPRTSYTGELFF
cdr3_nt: TGTGCCAGCAGCCCCGGACCCAGGACTAGTTACACCGGGGAGCTGTTTTTT

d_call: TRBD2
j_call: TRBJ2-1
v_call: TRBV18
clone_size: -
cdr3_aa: CASSPPGTSAYNEQFF
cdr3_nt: TGTGCCAGCTCACCACCCGGGACTAGCGCTTACAATGAGCAGTTCTTC

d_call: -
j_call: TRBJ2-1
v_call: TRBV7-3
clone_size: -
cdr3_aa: CASSVGTLPNEQFF
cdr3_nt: TGTGCCAGCAGCGTAGGGACCCTCCCTAATGAGCAGTTCTTC

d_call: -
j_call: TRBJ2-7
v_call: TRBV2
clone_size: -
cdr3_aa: CASSDLTTLEQYF
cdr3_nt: TGTGCCAGCAGTGATTTAACAACCCTCGAGCAGTACTTC

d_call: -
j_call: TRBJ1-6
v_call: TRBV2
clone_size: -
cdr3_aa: CASSGGSYNSPLHF
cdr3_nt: TGTGCCAGCAGTGGGGGATCCTATAATTCACCCCTCCACTTT

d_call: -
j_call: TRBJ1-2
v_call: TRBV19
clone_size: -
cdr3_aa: CASTLDRPAGGYTF
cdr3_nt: TGTGCCAGTACTCTCGACAGACCCGCAGGGGGCTACACCTTC

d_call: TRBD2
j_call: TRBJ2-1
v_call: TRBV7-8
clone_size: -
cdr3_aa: CASSLRRGSDYNEQFF
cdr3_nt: TGTGCCAGCAGCTTAAGGCGGGGGAGCGACTACAATGAGCAGTTCTTC

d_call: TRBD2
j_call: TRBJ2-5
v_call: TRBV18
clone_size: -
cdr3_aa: CASSQGLAGGQETQYF
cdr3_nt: TGTGCCAGCTCGCAAGGACTAGCGGGAGGTCAGGAGACCCAGTACTTC

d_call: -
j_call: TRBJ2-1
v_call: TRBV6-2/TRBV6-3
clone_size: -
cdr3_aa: CASSIESGLKSSYNEQFF
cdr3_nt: TGTGCCAGCAGTATCGAATCGGGCCTCAAGAGCTCCTACAATGAGCAGTTCTTC

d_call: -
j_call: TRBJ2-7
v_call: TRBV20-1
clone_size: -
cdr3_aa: CSAPFPYEQYF
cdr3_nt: TGCAGTGCTCCGTTCCCCTACGAGCAGTACTTC

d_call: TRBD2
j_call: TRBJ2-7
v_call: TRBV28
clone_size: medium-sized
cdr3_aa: CASSLAGTSGPYEQYF
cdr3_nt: TGTGCCAGCAGTTTAGCCGGGACTAGCGGCCCCTACGAGCAGTACTTC

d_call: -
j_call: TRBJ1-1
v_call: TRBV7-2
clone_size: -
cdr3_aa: CASTLGVGTEAFF
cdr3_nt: TGTGCCAGCACCCTCGGGGTCGGCACTGAAGCTTTCTTT

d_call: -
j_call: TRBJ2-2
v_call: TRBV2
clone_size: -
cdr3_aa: CASIGGELFF
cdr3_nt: TGTGCCAGCATCGGCGGGGAGCTGTTTTTT

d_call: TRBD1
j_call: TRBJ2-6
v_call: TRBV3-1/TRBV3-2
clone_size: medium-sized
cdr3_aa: CASRDRGHWANVLTF
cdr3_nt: TGTGCCAGCAGGGACAGGGGGCACTGGGCCAACGTCCTGACTTTC

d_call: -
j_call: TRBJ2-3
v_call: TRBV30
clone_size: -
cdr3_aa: CAWRYRTTDTQYF
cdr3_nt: TGTGCCTGGAGGTACCGGACCACAGATACGCAGTATTTT

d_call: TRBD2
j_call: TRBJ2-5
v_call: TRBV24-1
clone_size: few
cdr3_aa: CATSDVVAGGPGETQYF
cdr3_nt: TGTGCCACCAGTGATGTAGTGGCGGGAGGGCCGGGGGAGACCCAGTACTTC